Listed below are T cell receptor beta chains from one sample, sequenced in a study of patients and donors after allogeneic stem cell transplantation. TCRdb re-called the RT-PCR reads through MiXCR, storing one row per CDR3 protein. The sample includes 160,000 or so distinct CDR3 sequences, approximately 25% of them seen just once. Sequenced input: blood, either unsorted or a sorted T cell fraction (not recorded which). The receptors shown here come from a human donor who was either an allogeneic HSCT recipient or a stem cell or donor lymphocyte infusion donor (not recorded which). It is not recorded whose cells these are; they may come from a transplant donor. Both conserved end residues are part of each CDR3. The D gene is left open where the match is weak. Part of the rows lack a size; the others show once, few, many or a class for expanded clones.

V gene	J gene	CDR3 length	D gene	clone size	CDR3 DNA	CDR3 protein
TRBV20-1	TRBJ1-1	12	.	few	TGCAGTGCTAGAGAGAGGGGCACTGAAGCTTTCTTT	CSARERGTEAFF
TRBV7-9	TRBJ2-4	15	TRBD1	.	TGTGCCAGCAGCTTAACAGGGGCGGCCAAAAACATTCAGTACTTC	CASSLTGAAKNIQYF
TRBV6-6	TRBJ2-7	16	.	few	TGTGCCAGCAGTCCCTCGGTGGGGGAAGTCTCCTACGAGCAGTACTTC	CASSPSVGEVSYEQYF
TRBV6-5	TRBJ2-1	14	.	.	TGTGCCAGCACCCAACGGGGGAGCGTCAATGAGCAGTTCTTC	CASTQRGSVNEQFF
TRBV27	TRBJ2-7	17	.	.	TGTGCCAGCAGTTTCTGGGCCGACAGGCGGCTCCCATACGAGCAGTACTTC	CASSFWADRRLPYEQYF
TRBV6-5	TRBJ1-5	14	.	.	TGTGCCAGCAGTCTACTTGCGGGGTTCGAAGCCCAGCATTTT	CASSLLAGFEAQHF
TRBV12-3/TRBV12-4	TRBJ1-2	13	.	once	TGTGCCAGCATGGGGGACCGCGTCTATGGCTACACCTTC	CASMGDRVYGYTF
TRBV2	TRBJ2-3	15	.	few	TGTGCCAGCAGTGAAAGTTGGGAGGGCACAGATACGCAGTATTTT	CASSESWEGTDTQYF
TRBV5-1	TRBJ2-7	19	TRBD2	.	TGCGCCAGCAGGCCGGGCAGAAAGGATCTTAGCGGGAAGTCCTACGAGCAGTACTTC	CASRPGRKDLSGKSYEQYF
TRBV12-3/TRBV12-4	TRBJ2-2	15	TRBD1	.	TGTGCCAGCAGCGGACAGGGTTTCAGCACCGGGGAGCTGTTTTTT	CASSGQGFSTGELFF
TRBV29-1	TRBJ1-1	13	TRBD1	.	TGCAGCGTCTACCACAGGGGCGGCACTGAAGCTTTCTTT	CSVYHRGGTEAFF
TRBV9	TRBJ1-1	12	.	.	TGTGCCAGCAGCCCAGGGACCACTGAAGCTTTCTTT	CASSPGTTEAFF
TRBV12-3/TRBV12-4	TRBJ2-3	14	.	few	TGTGCCAGCAGTCCCCGGACGGTCACAGATACGCAGTATTTT	CASSPRTVTDTQYF
TRBV11-2	TRBJ2-1	16	TRBD2	.	TGTGCCAGCAGCCTGGTTAGCGGGGATACCTACAATGAGCAGTTCTTC	CASSLVSGDTYNEQFF
TRBV7-2	TRBJ1-2	15	.	.	TGTGCCAGCAGTCTCAAGGGCAAACCGGACTATGGCTACACCTTC	CASSLKGKPDYGYTF
TRBV12-3/TRBV12-4	TRBJ1-4	13	.	few	TGTGCCAGCCGAGGGGCGAAGGATGAAAAACTGTTTTTT	CASRGAKDEKLFF
TRBV4-1	TRBJ1-2	17	.	few	TGCGCCAGCAGCCAGTCCCCGTACCTCCCGGGGGCGCATGGCTACACCTTC	CASSQSPYLPGAHGYTF
TRBV5-1	TRBJ2-3	15	TRBD1	.	TGCGCCAGCAGCTCAGGGACAGCCAGCACAGATACGCAGTATTTT	CASSSGTASTDTQYF
TRBV5-1	TRBJ2-3	14	.	few	TGCGCCAGCAGCTCGCTCGATAGTACAGATACGCAGTATTTT	CASSSLDSTDTQYF
TRBV27	TRBJ2-2	15	.	.	TGTGCCAGCAGTTTTGCCAGGAGTAACACCGGGGAGCTGTTTTTT	CASSFARSNTGELFF
TRBV19	TRBJ1-1	14	TRBD1	few	TGTGCCAGTCGGAGGACAGGGATGAACACTGAAGCTTTCTTT	CASRRTGMNTEAFF
TRBV4-1	TRBJ1-5	17	.	.	TGCGCCAGCAGCCAAGATTGGCAGCTTTATAGCAATCAGCCCCAGCATTTT	CASSQDWQLYSNQPQHF
TRBV29-1	TRBJ2-7	13	TRBD1	.	TGCAGCGTCGAGACAGGGCATTACTACGAGCAGTACTTC	CSVETGHYYEQYF
TRBV19	TRBJ2-7	14	TRBD1	.	TGTGCCAGTAGTCAAGGGGGCCTCTCCTACGAGCAGTACTTC	CASSQGGLSYEQYF
TRBV12-5	TRBJ1-1	15	.	many	TGTGCTAGTGGTCCCTGGGGTGCCGTGAACACTGAAGCTTTCTTT	CASGPWGAVNTEAFF
TRBV20-1	TRBJ2-1	11	.	few	TGCAGTGCTAGAGCAGGTAATGAGCAGTTCTTC	CSARAGNEQFF
TRBV30	TRBJ2-4	14	TRBD2	few	TGTGCCTGGAGTTTCGGACTAGCGGCGGACATTCAGTACTTC	CAWSFGLAADIQYF
TRBV10-3	TRBJ1-1	11	.	.	TGTGCCATCAGGGGGGTGACTGAAGCTTTCTTT	CAIRGVTEAFF
TRBV3-1	TRBJ1-2	13	.	few	TGTGCCAGCAGCCAACGAATCGGTGGGGGCTACACCTTC	CASSQRIGGGYTF
TRBV27	TRBJ1-5	13	.	.	TGTGCCAGCAGTTACGCCATAAATCAGCCCCAGCATTTT	CASSYAINQPQHF
TRBV7-9	TRBJ1-3	15	.	many	TGTGCCAGCAGCCCTCTTCGGGTGCTAGAAAACACCATATATTTT	CASSPLRVLENTIYF
TRBV12-3/TRBV12-4	TRBJ1-3	16	.	few	TGTGCCAGCAGCCGGCCGGCAGGGGTTAATGGAAACACCATATATTTT	CASSRPAGVNGNTIYF